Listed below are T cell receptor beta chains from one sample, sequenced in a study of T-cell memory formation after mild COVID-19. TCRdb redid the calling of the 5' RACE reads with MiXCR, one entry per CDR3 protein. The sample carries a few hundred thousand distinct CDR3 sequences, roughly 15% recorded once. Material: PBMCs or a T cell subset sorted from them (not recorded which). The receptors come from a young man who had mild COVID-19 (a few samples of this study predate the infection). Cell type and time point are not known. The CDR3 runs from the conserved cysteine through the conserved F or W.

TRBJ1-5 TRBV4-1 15 CASSDLGRGNQPQHF
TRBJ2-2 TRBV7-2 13 CASSLGPTGELFF
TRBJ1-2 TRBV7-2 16 CASSLAPSAANYGYTF
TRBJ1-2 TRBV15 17 CATSRDRGRQLNYGYTF
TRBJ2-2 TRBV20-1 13 CSAWDRGTGELFF
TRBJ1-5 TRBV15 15 CATSRDLGSNQPQHF
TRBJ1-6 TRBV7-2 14 CASSYRDRGSPLHF
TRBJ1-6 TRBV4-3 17 CASSQDPGGRGNSPLHF
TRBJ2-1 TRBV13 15 CASSSQGRPYNEQFF
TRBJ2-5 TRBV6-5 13 CASRPRGRVTQYF
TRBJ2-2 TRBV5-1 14 CASSLASYTGELFF
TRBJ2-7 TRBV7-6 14 CASSLGQSTYEQYF
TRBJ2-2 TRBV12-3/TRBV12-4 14 CASERGSNTGELFF
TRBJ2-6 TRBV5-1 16 CASSPSSGAGANVLTF
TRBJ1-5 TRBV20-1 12 CSAVSGSQPQHF
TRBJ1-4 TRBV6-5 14 CASSYSYRNEKLFF
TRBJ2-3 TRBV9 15 CASSDPGLVRDTQYF
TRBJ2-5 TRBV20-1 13 CSAWSGLGETQYF
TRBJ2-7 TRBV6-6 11 CASTTGREQYF
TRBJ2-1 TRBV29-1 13 CSVSWARYNEQFF
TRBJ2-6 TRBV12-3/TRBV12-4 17 CASSSLPVAPGANVLTF
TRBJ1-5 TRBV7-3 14 CALRRSLPKEPQHF
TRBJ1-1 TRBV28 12 CAAGTVNTEAFF
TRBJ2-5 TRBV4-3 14 CASSQGTSRETQYF
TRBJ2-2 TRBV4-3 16 CASSRGDRAGTGELFF
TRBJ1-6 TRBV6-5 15 CASSPREDPNSPLHF
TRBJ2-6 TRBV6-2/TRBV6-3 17 CASRSRAPQRWANVLTF
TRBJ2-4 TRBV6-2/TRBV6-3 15 CASSFNRAEGNIQYF